The TCR beta chain described here comes from a study of Ad26.COV2.S vaccination and SARS-CoV-2 variants. Whole-study results and caveats: Vaccinated individuals (as opposed to placebo recipients) had higher spike-specific TCR breadth.

Libraries were prepared by immunoSEQ multiplex PCR; TCRdb keeps only in-frame clonotypes and omits some of them. The sample holds 250,000 to 300,000 clones; 80% to 90% are singletons and the top ten take about 3.1%. Treatment meaning: about 20 received Ad26.COV2.S at low or high dose, single or two shots; roughly five received placebo; per-sample allocation not given. On day 63 after the first injection, vaccine and placebo recipients gave samples. About this clone: Its antigen is not identified.

The V segment lost 5 bases and the J segment 1 base; nucleotides outside the gene matches: 4. This CDR3 spans 14 amino acids. CDR1 and CDR2 from the germline V gene are MDHEN and SYDVKM. This sequence was found in a person aged 18 to 59 who received the Ad26.COV2.S COVID-19 vaccine or a placebo. Sample: peripheral blood, taken in a trial of Ad26.COV2.S vaccine versus placebo. The rearrangement joins TRBV28 to TRBJ2-5, with TRBD2 matching over 7 bases. The CDR3 here is CASSLLAGQETQYF. CDR3 coding DNA: TGTGCCAGCAGTCTCTTAGCGGGCCAAGAGACCCAGTACTTC.